Following are 15 T cell receptor beta chains from one sample sequenced in a study of CD8+ T cells in alopecia areata. TCR sequencing used cDNA made by reverse transcription of extracted RNA. Generated by immunoSEQ multiplex PCR, the TCRdb table keeps only in-frame clones and is missing some. The repertoire includes around 120,000 clones, 40% to 55% of them detected once, and over 9.5% sits in the top ten. The specimen was NKG2D-low CD8+ T cells sorted from blood. These TCRs come from a human donor with alopecia areata.

This clone was counted between two and nine times. V is TRBV5-6 and J is TRBJ1-1; D gene uncertain. The germline CDR1 and CDR2 sequences are SGHDT and YYEEEE. The CDR3 consists of 13 residues. The V gene lost 2 bases and the J gene lost 6 bases, with 11 bases spanning the gap. CDR3 sequence reads: CASSLTGNAEAFF. In DNA form, the CDR3 reads TGTGCCAGCAGCTTAACCGGTAACGCTGAAGCTTTCTTT.

V and J are TRBV2 and TRBJ2-7, with no clear D. This CDR3 is built from 12 residues. The germline gives CDR1 SNHLY, CDR2 FYNNEI. V was trimmed by 10 bases and J by 3 bases, leaving 13 bases between them. CDR3 sequence: CATLDGYYEQYF. CDR3 nucleotides: TGTGCCACGTTGGACGGCTACTACGAGCAGTACTTC.

J is TRBJ2-1 and V is TRBV6-6; 11 nucleotides match TRBD2. This CDR3 is 16 amino acids long. Per the germline V gene, CDR1 is MNHNY and CDR2 is SVGAGI (reference sequence). Trimming took 5 bases from V and 7 from J; bases not matched to a gene: 10. The CDR3 DNA is TGTGCCAGCAGTGGCCGACTAGCGGGGTCTCGGAATGAGCAGTTCTTC. Translation: CASSGRLAGSRNEQFF.

In this sample, this clone turned up a few times. The V call is TRBV5-1, the J call TRBJ2-2; tentative D call: TRBD1 (5 bases). Germline V gives CDR1 SGHRS, CDR2 YFSETQ. The ends were cut back, 0 bases at V and 12 bases at J, with 9 bases in the middle. CDR3 length: 12 residues. The CDR3 nucleotides are TGCGCCAGCAGCTTGGCCCGGACAAAGCTGTTTTTT. Its protein is CASSLARTKLFF.

V gene TRBV14 combines with J gene TRBJ2-5; D not certain. The CDR3 is 15 residues long. CDR1 SGHDN and CDR2 FVKESK come from the germline V gene. V lost 4 bases and J 7 bases, leaving 19 bases between the germline ends. CDR3 bases: TGTGCCAGCAGCCCATCTCCTGCCGACGTGTGGACCCAGTACTTC. This encodes CASSPSPADVWTQYF.

The chain recombines TRBV7-9 with TRBJ2-5; weak D call: TRBD2 (5 bases). V gave up 3 bases and J gave up 4 bases, with 6 bases separating them. The germline V gene encodes CDR1 SEHNR and CDR2 FQNEAQ (reference sequence). The CDR3 consists of 12 residues. The chain's CDR3 is CASSFAGETQYF. CDR3 coding DNA: TGTGCCAGCAGCTTTGCGGGAGAGACCCAGTACTTC.

This clone has only a few counts. The chain employs TRBV28 and TRBJ2-1, with no clear D. Trimming took 2 bases from V and 7 from J, leaving 12 bases between them. This CDR3 region has 14 residues. The germline CDR1 and CDR2 sequences are MDHEN and SYDVKM. The CDR3 sequence: CASSLLVGRNEQFF. The CDR3 DNA sequence: TGTGCCAGCAGTTTACTCGTAGGTCGAAATGAGCAGTTCTTC. Based on the CDR3 plus reference TRBV28 and TRBJ2-1, the full variable domain is DVKVTQSSRYLVKRTGEKVFLECVQDMDHENMFWYRQDPGLGLRLIYFSYDVKMKEKGDIPEGYSVSREKKERFSLILESASTNQTSMYLCASSLLVGRNEQFFGPGTRLTVL.

This chain uses TRBV5-1 with TRBJ1-1; D is ambiguous. V was cut by 5 bases and J by 7 bases, with 12 bases left in between. This CDR3 comprises 12 residues. Germline lookup yields CDR1 SGHRS and CDR2 YFSETQ. The CDR3 here is CASSSREDEAFF. CDR3 DNA sequence: TGCGCCAGCAGTAGTAGGGAGGATGAAGCTTTCTTT.

Concerning this clone: Other DNA sequences within the sample encode an identical CDR3. This chain links TRBV5-1 with TRBJ1-1, with D unresolved. Looked up from germline, CDR1 is SGHRS and CDR2 is YFSETQ. This CDR3 is 14 amino acids long. The germline V and J ends were trimmed by 2 bases and 1 base, with 9 bases remaining between them. CDR3 nucleotides: TGCGCCAGCAGCTTCAGGACTGCGAACACTGAAGCTTTCTTT. Translated, it gives CASSFRTANTEAFF.

This chain links TRBV30 with TRBJ2-1, with a weak D call TRBD2 (5 bases). This CDR3 has 15 residues. The V end was cut by 0 bases, the J end by 6 bases, with 15 bases between. Germline V lookup: CDR1 GTSNPN, CDR2 SVGIG (reference sequence). DNA for the CDR3: TGTGCCTGGAGTGTAGAGCGGACGCCAGCCAATGAGCAGTTCTTC. This gives the protein CAWSVERTPANEQFF.

The table lists this clone with a few counts. The CDR3 loop is CSVEEGPGMAYTQYF. In nucleotides, the CDR3 is TGCAGCGTTGAAGAAGGCCCGGGGATGGCTTATACGCAGTATTTT. This sequence joins TRBV29-1 and TRBJ2-3, with D possibly being TRBD2 (5 bases). The CDR3 totals 15 residues. Trimming pared 0 bases from V and 7 bases from J, leaving 17 bases between. In germline, CDR1 is SQVTM, CDR2 ANQGSEA.

V is TRBV5-1 and J is TRBJ2-5; TRBD1 might be the D (6 bases). This CDR3 is 15 amino acids long. The V and J ends lost 4 bases and 0 bases respectively, with 13 bases between them. Per germline, CDR1 SGHRS and CDR2 YFSETQ. In DNA, the CDR3 is TGCGCCAGCAGCGCTTCCGGGACAAACCAAGAGACCCAGTACTTC. This encodes CASSASGTNQETQYF.

The chain uses TRBV4-1 and TRBJ2-5; tentatively, D is TRBD1 (6 bases). The length of the CDR3 is 14 residues. The germline V gene has CDR1 MGHRA and CDR2 YSYEKL. The V and J ends lost 1 base and 1 base respectively, with 7 bases between them. CDR3 in amino acids: CASSQAQGQETQYF. The CDR3 DNA reads TGCGCCAGCAGCCAAGCACAGGGCCAAGAGACCCAGTACTTC.

The chain recombines TRBV29-1 with TRBJ2-1; the match to TRBD2 covers 12 bases. Germline V CDR1 and CDR2: SQVTM, ANQGSEA. V was pared by 6 bases and J by 7 bases, with 7 bases of the junction left unmatched. This CDR3 is 14 amino acids long. The DNA for the CDR3 is TGCAGCGTCCCCCTAGCGGGGGGGCTTAATGAGCAGTTCTTC. Translation gives CSVPLAGGLNEQFF.

This clone was picked up a small number of times. The chain carries TRBV28 and TRBJ2-1; tentatively, D is TRBD2 (5 bases). The CDR3 has 12 amino acids. CDR1 and CDR2 (germline): MDHEN, SYDVKM. V was pared by 6 bases and J by 5 bases, with 8 bases between. The CDR3 region has the DNA TGTGCCAGCAGGCGGCGGGACAATGAGCAGTTCTTC. It is translated as CASRRRDNEQFF.